Sequencing of this TCR beta chain was carried out in a study of long-term antiretroviral therapy in people with HIV. Study in general: By about a decade, the earliest samples predate the 2015 immediate-ART recommendation. Study conclusions and caveats: HIV repertoires spanned narrower CDR3 length ranges than controls.

On this clone: Its target is not known.

immunoSEQ v3.0 was run at survey level. Assay used: immunoSEQ multiplex PCR; TCRdb lists only in-frame clones, some missing. Of roughly 27,000 clones in the sample, 85% are singletons; the top ten hold under 9.5%. This CDR3 comprises 16 residues. Sequencing was performed on unsorted PBMCs, taken 2.3 years after starting antiretroviral therapy. The rearrangement joins TRBV21-1 to TRBJ2-1; the DNA was not compared with TRBD2, the D call given in the table. TRBV21-1 is deemed a pseudogene. This receptor was identified in a man aged 40-49 years with HIV. CDR3 DNA sequence: TGTGCCAGCAGCAATCACCGGGACTTCTCCTACAATGAGCAGTTCTTC. Amino acid sequence: CASSNHRDFSYNEQFF.